A selection of T cell receptor beta chains follows, all from one sample in a study of beta chain features in type 1 diabetes. The table came from immunoSEQ multiplex PCR; TCRdb's copy has only in-frame clones and leaves some out. The profile shows hundreds of thousands of clones, roughly 30% of them singletons. Sequenced input: naive CD4+ T cells from blood. All receptors derive from a man between 18 and 29 years old in good health. Each CDR3 is given with its conserved first and last residue. D genes are given only for firm matches. The listing skips clone size in some rows; elsewhere it reads once, few, many or a size class.

-,TRBJ2-5,-,TRBV27,TGTGCCAGCAGTCCCTCCCGACAAGAGACCCAGTACTTC,CASSPSRQETQYF
-,TRBJ2-1,-,TRBV28,TGTGCCAGCAGCTCTGCCCCCAGCGGGCAGCAGTTCTTC,CASSSAPSGQQFF
-,TRBJ1-5,once,TRBV7-9,TGTGCCAGCAGCTTAGATGGGAGCAATCAGCCCCAGCATTTT,CASSLDGSNQPQHF
-,TRBJ2-5,few,TRBV12-5,TGTGCTAGTGGTCCCCTGGGGGAGACCCAGTACTTC,CASGPLGETQYF
TRBD1,TRBJ2-1,few,TRBV6-1,TGTGCCAGCAGTCAAAGGACAGGTTCTTACAATGAGCAGTTCTTC,CASSQRTGSYNEQFF
-,TRBJ2-1,-,TRBV30,TGTGCCTGGAGCCGCCCCGGGACTCGCTCCTACAATGAGCAGTTCTTC,CAWSRPGTRSYNEQFF
-,TRBJ2-7,few,TRBV15,TGTGCCACCAGCAGAGATCGGTCTTCATACGAGCAGTACTTC,CATSRDRSSYEQYF
TRBD2,TRBJ2-5,-,TRBV7-6,TGTGCCAGCAGCGCGTGGGGGGGAATGATGAAGGAGACCCAGTACTTC,CASSAWGGMMKETQYF
TRBD1,TRBJ1-2,-,TRBV18,TGTGCCAGCTCATCGGGGACAGGGGACTATGGCTACACCTTC,CASSSGTGDYGYTF
TRBD2,TRBJ2-3,-,TRBV30,TGTGCCTGGAGGGGGCCTAGCGGGTTCACAGATACGCAGTATTTT,CAWRGPSGFTDTQYF
-,TRBJ2-1,few,TRBV30,TGTGCCTGGAGTGTGATCCGGGGTAGCGGCTACAATGAGCAGTTCTTC,CAWSVIRGSGYNEQFF
TRBD1,TRBJ2-3,-,TRBV27,TGTGCCAGCGGATTCCGGGACAGGGTATCAACAGATACGCAGTATTTT,CASGFRDRVSTDTQYF
-,TRBJ1-2,-,TRBV13,TGTGCCAGCAGCGCCGGGGCCCCCGGTGGCTATGGCTACACCTTC,CASSAGAPGGYGYTF
-,TRBJ2-7,few,TRBV5-1,TGCGCCAGCAGCTTGATCCGGGACTACGAGCAGTACTTC,CASSLIRDYEQYF
-,TRBJ2-7,-,TRBV13,TGTGCCAGCAGCTTAGGCCTTAGCGGATCCTACGAGCAGTACTTC,CASSLGLSGSYEQYF
-,TRBJ2-5,-,TRBV5-4,TGTGCCAGCAGCTTGATGGCGGGAAGGCGAGAGACCCAGTACTTC,CASSLMAGRRETQYF
-,TRBJ1-4,-,TRBV7-6,TGTGCCAGCAGCTTTAGTGTCGGGGGGATTAATGAAAAACTGTTTTTT,CASSFSVGGINEKLFF
-,TRBJ2-1,-,TRBV4-2,TGTGCCAGCAGCCAAGATAGGGGACCCAATGAGCAGTTCTTC,CASSQDRGPNEQFF
-,TRBJ1-4,-,TRBV4-1,TGCGCCAGCAGCCAACCGAGATCTAATGAAAAACTGTTTTTT,CASSQPRSNEKLFF
TRBD2,TRBJ2-4,-,TRBV4-3,TGCGCCAGCAGCCCCCATTGGAGAGCGGGAGGATTTAAAAACATTCAGTACTTC,CASSPHWRAGGFKNIQYF
TRBD2,TRBJ2-3,-,TRBV6-6,TGTGCCAGCAGTTACGTGGGAGGGCCCACAGATACGCAGTATTTT,CASSYVGGPTDTQYF
-,TRBJ2-2,-,TRBV30,TGTGCCTGGAGCTACCGGAAGAACACCGGGGAGCTGTTTTTT,CAWSYRKNTGELFF
-,TRBJ2-1,few,TRBV7-9,TGTGCCAGCAGCTCTAGGTTAAGCTCCTACAATGAGCAGTTCTTC,CASSSRLSSYNEQFF
-,TRBJ2-7,few,TRBV30,TGTGCCTGGGGTAGTCGCTACGAGCAGTACTTC,CAWGSRYEQYF
TRBD1,TRBJ1-2,few,TRBV30,TGTGCCTGGAGTGTAAGGAGACAGGGAGTCTATGGCTACACCTTC,CAWSVRRQGVYGYTF
-,TRBJ1-5,-,TRBV5-5,TGTGCCAGCAGCTTGGGTGGGCAGTTTTACAGCAATCAGCCCCAGCATTTT,CASSLGGQFYSNQPQHF
-,TRBJ1-1,few,TRBV7-9,TGTGCCAGCAGCCTTCGGAGATCCGGGAGGAACACTGAAGCTTTCTTT,CASSLRRSGRNTEAFF
-,TRBJ2-7,-,TRBV9,TGTGCCAGCAACCCGGGCTGGAGCTCCTACGAGCAGTACTTC,CASNPGWSSYEQYF
-,TRBJ2-7,-,TRBV10-3,TGTGCCATCAGTGATCGAATGACGGCCTACGAGCAGTACTTC,CAISDRMTAYEQYF
-,TRBJ2-4,-,TRBV28,TGTGCCAGCAGTTTAGGGGTTACAAACATTCAGTACTTC,CASSLGVTNIQYF
TRBD1,TRBJ2-2,few,TRBV4-1,TGCGCCAGCAGCCATCGGGGACAGGGGGCTGGCGGGGAGCTGTTTTTT,CASSHRGQGAGGELFF
-,TRBJ1-1,once,TRBV5-1,TGCGCCAGCAGCCTCGATGGGGCGAACACTGAAGCTTTCTTT,CASSLDGANTEAFF
-,TRBJ2-1,-,TRBV30,TGTGCCTGGAGTCGACTAGGGTCCGGTGAGCAGTTCTTC,CAWSRLGSGEQFF
-,TRBJ2-3,few,TRBV18,TGTGCCAGCTCACCACGCACAGATACGCAGTATTTT,CASSPRTDTQYF
TRBD1,TRBJ2-3,-,TRBV12-5,TGTGCTAGTGGTGCGGGAACAGGGGGCTTGGGAGATACGCAGTATTTT,CASGAGTGGLGDTQYF
TRBD2,TRBJ2-7,-,TRBV13,TGTGCCAGCAGCTCTAGCGGGAGTCCCTACGAGCAGTACTTC,CASSSSGSPYEQYF
TRBD1,TRBJ2-5,-,TRBV7-2,TGTGCCAGCAGCTTAGCCCGGACAGGGGGGAGGGAGACCCAGTACTTC,CASSLARTGGRETQYF
-,TRBJ2-7,few,TRBV30,TGTGCCTGGTCTCAGGGCTCCTACGAGCAGTACTTC,CAWSQGSYEQYF
-,TRBJ2-6,few,TRBV10-3,TGTGCCATCAGTGACCCGCCCCTCTCTGGGGCCAACGTCCTGACTTTC,CAISDPPLSGANVLTF
-,TRBJ2-7,few,TRBV7-9,TGTGCCAGCAGCACCCGAGGGCAGGGAGGTGACGAGCAGTACTTC,CASSTRGQGGDEQYF
-,TRBJ2-1,-,TRBV9,TGTGCCAGCAGCGTAGGCGGCGCCTCCTACAATGAGCAGTTCTTC,CASSVGGASYNEQFF
-,TRBJ2-5,-,TRBV7-2,TGTGCCAGCAGCTCATGGAGCTTGCCTCAAGAGACCCAGTACTTC,CASSSWSLPQETQYF
-,TRBJ2-7,once,TRBV6-5,TGTGCCAGCAGCCGACGCGGAGACGAGCAGTACTTC,CASSRRGDEQYF
-,TRBJ2-5,-,TRBV2,TGTGCCAGCAGTGAAGATTGGATGGAGACCCAGTACTTC,CASSEDWMETQYF
-,TRBJ2-1,-,TRBV29-1,TGCAGCGCTAGGGAGTCCTATGAGCAGTTCTTC,CSARESYEQFF
TRBD2,TRBJ2-2,few,TRBV25-1,TGTGCCAGCAGTGATTCGGGACTAGCTTTCGGGGAGCTGTTTTTT,CASSDSGLAFGELFF
-,TRBJ1-1,few,TRBV30,TGTGCCTGCTCGCTGAACACTGAAGCTTTCTTT,CACSLNTEAFF
TRBD2,TRBJ2-3,-,TRBV28,TGTGCCAGCACCCCCTCGGGGACTAGAGGGATTGTGCGGTATTTT,CASTPSGTRGIVRYF
-,TRBJ2-4,-,TRBV5-4,TGTGCCAGCAGCTTGGAAGGGGAAAACATTCAGTACTTC,CASSLEGENIQYF
TRBD1,TRBJ2-7,few,TRBV14,TGTGCCAGCAGCCCGACAGGGGGCTCATCCTACGAGCAGTACTTC,CASSPTGGSSYEQYF
-,TRBJ2-6,few,TRBV14,TGTGCCAGCAGCCAAGAATGGGCAGGGCACGGGGCCAACGTCCTGACTTTC,CASSQEWAGHGANVLTF
-,TRBJ2-6,few,TRBV25-1,TGTGCCAGCAGCTCTGGGGCCAACGTCCTGACTTTC,CASSSGANVLTF
-,TRBJ2-5,-,TRBV7-3,TGTGCCAGCAGCTTAAATTGGGCCGAAGAGACCCAGTACTTC,CASSLNWAEETQYF
-,TRBJ1-5,few,TRBV30,TGTGCCTGGAGTGTAAGATCCATCGGCAATCAGCCCCAGCATTTT,CAWSVRSIGNQPQHF
TRBD2,TRBJ2-1,-,TRBV7-9,TGTGCCAGCAGCGCCGGACTAGCGGGGCTGAGCTCCTACAATGAGCAGTTCTTC,CASSAGLAGLSSYNEQFF
-,TRBJ2-1,few,TRBV18,TGTGCCAGCTCACCAAACAGGGCCGATGAGCAGTTCTTC,CASSPNRADEQFF
-,TRBJ2-6,-,TRBV28,TGTGCCAGCAGACTACAGGGACGGGCTGGGGCCAACGTCCTGACTTTC,CASRLQGRAGANVLTF